This T cell receptor (beta chain) was captured in a study of blood T cells in healthy people across ages. Study findings and constraints: Estimates drawn from one million T cells were deemed to understate diversity. Higher diversity, along with more naive CD4+ cells, distinguished long-lived donors from aged donors. Leaving the PBMCs unsorted stopped any conclusive comparison of naive versus antigen-experienced cells.

The CDR3 covers 14 residues. The V gene's germline CDR1 is SEHNR and CDR2 FQNEAQ (reference sequence). Trimming shortened V by 5 bases and J by 5 bases, and 14 bases separated the two germline ends. A second PCR of 7 to 11 cycles used a sample-barcoded 5' primer and a J-beta primer mix. Each cDNA molecule, via a template-switch adaptor with 12 random nucleotides, was tagged. TCRdb re-derived calls from the 5' RACE reads in MiXCR, one entry per CDR3 protein. The sample records about 1.4 million distinct CDR3 sequences, roughly 59% being singletons. With regard to this clonotype: Its antigen remains unidentified.

The chain combines TRBV7-9 with TRBJ2-3, with D perhaps matching TRBD1 or TRBD2 (6 bases each). This TCR was sampled from a man between 18 and 35 years old in good health. The material sequenced was blood. As DNA, the CDR3 is TGTGCCAGCAGCCGGGGGCCCGGAAGAGATACGCAGTATTTT. Its protein product is CASSRGPGRDTQYF.